This is a list of T cell receptor beta chains from one sample in a study of T-cell memory formation after mild COVID-19. TCRdb processed the 5' RACE reads anew with MiXCR; each CDR3 protein has one entry. The sample lists 250,000 to 350,000 distinct CDR3 sequences; about 15% were seen once. The sample consisted of PBMCs or a T cell subset sorted from them (not recorded which). The receptors derive from a man younger than 35 who had mild COVID-19 (a few samples of this study predate the infection). Cell type and time point are not known. CDR3s include the opening cysteine and the closing phenylalanine or tryptophan. D genes are given only for firm matches. Only some rows state a clone size, as once, few, many or a class for expanded clones.

V gene	clone size	J gene	D gene	CDR3 protein	CDR3 DNA
TRBV2	-	TRBJ1-4	-	CASSKEGSTNEKLFF	TGTGCCAGCAGTAAAGAGGGCAGTACTAATGAAAAACTGTTTTTT
TRBV2	-	TRBJ1-5	TRBD1	CASSEFLGGQGDQPQHF	TGTGCCAGCAGTGAATTTCTAGGGGGACAGGGCGATCAGCCCCAGCATTTT
TRBV29-1	many	TRBJ2-2	-	CSVEKQLNTGELFF	TGCAGCGTTGAAAAACAGCTTAACACCGGGGAGCTGTTTTTT
TRBV18	-	TRBJ2-7	-	CASQRGGQNYEQYF	TGTGCCAGTCAAAGGGGGGGACAGAACTACGAGCAGTACTTC
TRBV5-5	-	TRBJ1-5	-	CASSLAFVGQPYQPQHF	TGTGCCAGCAGCTTGGCCTTCGTAGGGCAGCCCTATCAGCCCCAGCATTTT
TRBV29-1	few	TRBJ2-2	-	CSVVLGFLPGELFF	TGCAGCGTTGTGCTAGGGTTCTTGCCCGGGGAGCTGTTTTTT
TRBV20-1	large	TRBJ1-1	-	CSARVRDTEAFF	TGCAGTGCTAGGGTTCGCGACACTGAAGCTTTCTTT
TRBV3-1	-	TRBJ1-5	-	CASGFTPKSQPQHF	TGTGCCAGCGGCTTTACACCAAAGTCTCAGCCCCAGCATTTT
TRBV6-2/TRBV6-3	-	TRBJ2-1	-	CASSYLGWDNEQFF	TGTGCCAGCAGTTACTTGGGGTGGGACAATGAGCAGTTCTTC
TRBV6-2/TRBV6-3	-	TRBJ2-4	TRBD1	CASSYSVDREKNIQYF	TGTGCCAGCAGTTACTCGGTTGACAGGGAAAAAAACATTCAGTACTTC
TRBV5-1	many	TRBJ2-1	-	CASSLEGATENEQFF	TGCGCCAGCAGCTTGGAAGGGGCTACTGAGAATGAGCAGTTCTTC
TRBV4-3	-	TRBJ2-5	-	CASSQEVRGRGQETQYF	TGCGCCAGCAGCCAAGAAGTGCGGGGGAGGGGGCAAGAGACCCAGTACTTC
TRBV5-1	few	TRBJ1-1	TRBD1	CASSSQGMGTEAFF	TGCGCCAGCAGCTCACAGGGGATGGGCACTGAAGCTTTCTTT
TRBV3-1	-	TRBJ1-6	-	CASSQDTRRASPLHF	TGTGCCAGCAGCCAAGATACTAGACGGGCATCACCCCTCCACTTT
TRBV3-1	few	TRBJ1-6	TRBD1	CASSQARTGDWNSPLHF	TGTGCCAGCAGCCAAGCCCGGACAGGGGACTGGAATTCACCCCTCCACTTT
TRBV10-3	-	TRBJ1-3	TRBD1	CAISPRDSSGNTIYF	TGTGCCATCAGTCCCCGGGACAGCTCTGGAAACACCATATATTTT
TRBV4-1	few	TRBJ1-1	TRBD1	CASSQETGAYAEAFF	TGCGCCAGCAGCCAAGAGACAGGGGCGTACGCTGAAGCTTTCTTT
TRBV6-5	few	TRBJ2-3	TRBD1	CASSPRGQGSGTQYF	TGTGCCAGCAGTCCCCGGGGACAGGGGTCGGGTACGCAGTATTTT
TRBV12-3/TRBV12-4	-	TRBJ2-3	-	CASKVLTDTQYF	TGTGCCAGCAAGGTCCTGACAGATACGCAGTATTTT
TRBV29-1	-	TRBJ1-2	TRBD1	CSEGQEGGYTF	TGCAGCGAGGGACAGGAGGGTGGCTACACCTTC
TRBV6-6	-	TRBJ2-7	TRBD1	CASSYQFGSGTGGYEQYF	TGTGCCAGCAGTTATCAATTTGGTTCCGGGACAGGGGGTTACGAGCAGTACTTC
TRBV6-6	-	TRBJ2-3	-	CASSYMGIGAQRGSDTQYF	TGTGCCAGCAGTTATATGGGGATCGGGGCTCAAAGAGGATCAGATACGCAGTATTTT
TRBV6-1	-	TRBJ2-1	-	CASSVDKFNEQFF	TGTGCCAGCAGCGTTGACAAGTTCAATGAGCAGTTCTTC
TRBV27	-	TRBJ1-2	-	CASYSWGADYGYTF	TGTGCCAGCTACTCCTGGGGGGCGGACTATGGCTACACCTTC
TRBV6-6	many	TRBJ1-2	-	CASTIRGRTYGYTF	TGTGCCAGCACCATTAGGGGCAGGACCTATGGCTACACCTTC
TRBV2	many	TRBJ2-1	-	CASSWTNNEQFF	TGTGCCAGCAGTTGGACTAACAATGAGCAGTTCTTC
TRBV6-2/TRBV6-3	-	TRBJ2-1	TRBD2	CASKQVVGLAGYEQFF	TGTGCCAGCAAGCAAGTAGTGGGACTAGCCGGCTATGAGCAGTTCTTC
TRBV6-5	many	TRBJ2-7	-	CASSYSAGTTYEQYF	TGTGCCAGCAGTTACTCGGCAGGCACCACCTACGAGCAGTACTTC
TRBV7-3	many	TRBJ1-6	-	CASSPGLSQNSPLHF	TGTGCCAGCAGTCCTGGGCTATCCCAGAATTCACCCCTCCACTTT
TRBV14	-	TRBJ2-3	-	CASSQLGGPTDTQYF	TGTGCCAGCAGCCAGTTGGGGGGGCCCACAGATACGCAGTATTTT
TRBV5-1	-	TRBJ2-1	-	CASSSTGTYNEQFF	TGCGCCAGCAGCTCGACAGGGACTTACAATGAGCAGTTCTTC
TRBV6-5	few	TRBJ2-1	-	CASSYSIRGHHNEQFF	TGTGCCAGCAGTTACTCGATACGGGGCCACCACAATGAGCAGTTCTTC
TRBV5-1	many	TRBJ1-5	TRBD1	CASREGTGENQPQHF	TGCGCCAGCAGAGAGGGGACAGGGGAAAATCAGCCCCAGCATTTT
TRBV4-1	-	TRBJ1-2	-	CASSHVAPGSDGYTF	TGCGCCAGCAGCCATGTAGCCCCGGGCTCGGATGGCTACACCTTC
TRBV7-9	-	TRBJ2-2	TRBD2	CASSSRLAGDTGELFF	TGTGCCAGCAGCTCCCGACTAGCGGGGGACACCGGGGAGCTGTTTTTT
TRBV4-1	few	TRBJ2-3	-	CASSQRNVGSGTDTQYF	TGCGCCAGCAGCCAGCGCAATGTGGGGTCAGGCACAGATACGCAGTATTTT
TRBV4-3	few	TRBJ2-7	TRBD2	CASSQANGASGYEQYF	TGCGCCAGCAGCCAAGCAAATGGGGCTAGCGGCTACGAGCAGTACTTC
TRBV27	-	TRBJ1-4	-	CASSSANEKLFF	TGTGCCAGCAGCTCAGCTAATGAAAAACTGTTTTTT
TRBV4-1	few	TRBJ2-4	-	CASSHPEDGQAKNIQYF	TGCGCCAGCAGCCACCCGGAAGACGGCCAGGCCAAAAACATTCAGTACTTC
TRBV5-1	-	TRBJ2-7	TRBD2	CASTPSPTGGANRQYF	TGCGCCAGCACCCCTTCGCCTACGGGGGGGGCGAACCGGCAGTACTTC
TRBV11-2	few	TRBJ2-1	-	CASSLERGVDEQFF	TGTGCCAGCAGCTTAGAAAGAGGCGTAGATGAGCAGTTCTTC
TRBV29-1	-	TRBJ2-3	-	CSTTLNPTTDTQYF	TGCAGCACCACACTGAACCCCACCACAGATACGCAGTATTTT
TRBV12-3/TRBV12-4	few	TRBJ1-1	-	CASRKSGTEAFF	TGTGCCAGCAGAAAGTCTGGCACTGAAGCTTTCTTT
TRBV5-1	-	TRBJ2-7	-	CASSTNSYEQYF	TGCGCCAGCAGCACCAACTCCTACGAGCAGTACTTC
TRBV11-1	-	TRBJ2-7	-	CASSRISRAAEQYF	TGTGCCAGCAGCCGGATTTCGAGGGCTGCCGAGCAGTACTTC
TRBV6-5	many	TRBJ2-5	-	CASSYVDANQETQYF	TGTGCCAGCAGTTACGTCGATGCTAACCAAGAGACCCAGTACTTC
TRBV27	few	TRBJ2-1	-	CASSLYGTGSYNEQFF	TGTGCCAGCAGTTTGTATGGCACGGGGTCCTACAATGAGCAGTTCTTC
TRBV10-3	-	TRBJ2-3	TRBD2	CAISNLAGPTDTQYF	TGTGCCATCAGTAACCTAGCGGGACCCACAGATACGCAGTATTTT
TRBV12-5	few	TRBJ2-1	TRBD2	CASRSGGASYNEQFF	TGTGCTAGTAGATCGGGAGGGGCCTCCTACAATGAGCAGTTCTTC
TRBV28	-	TRBJ2-3	TRBD2	CASSRTSGYGTDTQYF	TGTGCCAGCAGTCGGACTAGCGGCTACGGCACAGATACGCAGTATTTT
TRBV5-1	-	TRBJ2-1	TRBD2	CASSAGTSGGGEQFF	TGCGCCAGCAGCGCCGGGACTAGCGGGGGTGGTGAGCAGTTCTTC
TRBV5-1	-	TRBJ2-2	-	CASSKDWGTGELFF	TGCGCCAGCAGCAAAGACTGGGGGACCGGGGAGCTGTTTTTT
TRBV5-1	-	TRBJ1-1	TRBD1	CASSFDRAETTEAFF	TGCGCCAGCAGTTTCGACAGGGCGGAAACGACTGAAGCTTTCTTT